These 18 T cell receptor beta chains were sequenced from one sample in a study of CD8 T cells in ankylosing spondylitis. TCRdb redid the calling of the 5' RACE reads with MiXCR, one entry per CDR3 protein. Of approximately 200,000 distinct CDR3 sequences listed, around 13% are singletons. Sequenced material: blood, either unsorted or a sorted T cell fraction (not recorded which). These receptors all stem from a male donor with ankylosing spondylitis or in good health (not recorded which).

In its sample, this clonotype was seen many times. V is TRBV5-1 and J is TRBJ2-7; D is uncertain. The V gene lost 0 bases and the J gene lost 4 bases, with 17 bases spanning the gap. The CDR3 contains 16 residues. Germline CDR1 and CDR2: SGHRS and YFSETQ. The CDR3 protein is CASSLAEPYPSYEQYF. The CDR3 region has the DNA TGCGCCAGCAGCTTGGCCGAGCCCTACCCCTCTTACGAGCAGTACTTC. Supplemented by reference TRBV5-1 and TRBJ2-7, the full variable domain reads KAGVTQTPRYLIKTRGQQVTLSCSPISGHRSVSWYQQTPGQGLQFLFEYFSETQRNKGNFPGRFSGRQFSNSRSEMNVSTLELGDSALYLCASSLAEPYPSYEQYFGPGTRLTVT.

This clonotype has just one count. The chain links TRBV20-1 to TRBJ2-7; possible D gene TRBD2, 6 bases. CDR3 length: 17 amino acids. Trimming removed 0 bases from V and 0 bases from J, with 18 bases in between. The germline V gene encodes CDR1 DFQATT and CDR2 SNEGSKA (reference sequence). This chain's CDR3 is CSARDLRGGARSYEQYF. The CDR3 DNA reads TGCAGTGCTAGAGATCTTAGAGGAGGGGCCCGCTCCTACGAGCAGTACTTC.

This chain uses TRBV13 with TRBJ2-1; D is possibly TRBD2 (5 bases). Looked up from germline, CDR1 is PRHDT and CDR2 is FYEKMQ (reference sequence). The CDR3 loop spans 15 amino acids. Trimming pared 5 bases from V and 10 bases from J, leaving 21 bases between. The CDR3 DNA sequence: TGTGCCAGCAGCCTCCCAAGCGGTCCGGCGGGCGAGCAGTTCTTC. It encodes CASSLPSGPAGEQFF.

This clonotype was counted ten times or more. The V and J genes are TRBV5-1 and TRBJ2-7; 11 bases are shared with TRBD2. Trimming at V came to 5 bases and at J to 1 base, leaving 5 bases not matched to a gene. The germline V gene encodes CDR1 SGHRS and CDR2 YFSETQ. This CDR3 spans 15 amino acids. The CDR3 loop reads CASSSGTSGSYEQYF. The CDR3 DNA reads TGCGCCAGCAGTTCTGGGACTAGCGGTTCCTACGAGCAGTACTTC.

The rearrangement joins TRBV5-1 to TRBJ1-1; unclear D gene. Trimming left V 6 bases short and J 1 base short, with 7 bases between. The CDR3 sequence is 12 residues long. The germline V gene encodes CDR1 SGHRS and CDR2 YFSETQ. CDR3 in DNA: TGCGCCAGCACCTCATCGAACACTGAAGCTTTCTTT. It specifies CASTSSNTEAFF.

This clonotype was picked up a small number of times. The chain uses TRBV2 and TRBJ2-1; D is perhaps TRBD2 (5 bases). This CDR3 has 12 amino acids. Germline CDR1 is SNHLY and CDR2 is FYNNEI. The V end was cut by 4 bases, the J end by 7 bases, with 8 bases between. The CDR3 spells CASSVGLNEQFF. The DNA for the CDR3 is TGTGCCAGCAGTGTAGGACTTAATGAGCAGTTCTTC.

This sequence joins TRBV4-1 and TRBJ2-7; tentative D call: TRBD2 (5 bases). V was pared by 0 bases and J by 0 bases, with 9 bases between. The CDR3 spans 15 residues. Germline V gives CDR1 MGHRA, CDR2 YSYEKL. This CDR3 is CASSQEEVSSYEQYF. DNA of the CDR3: TGCGCCAGCAGCCAAGAGGAGGTCAGCTCCTACGAGCAGTACTTC.

This clonotype has more than one count but fewer than ten. The V gene is TRBV20-1, the J gene TRBJ2-1, with 8 bases matching TRBD2. Germline V gives CDR1 DFQATT, CDR2 SNEGSKA (reference sequence). The CDR3 is 13 residues long. Unmatched junction bases numbered 7, after V lost 4 bases and J lost 8 bases. CDR3 bases: TGCAGTGCTAAAAGCGGGAGTGATCATGAGCAGTTCTTC. As protein: CSAKSGSDHEQFF.

The chain recombines TRBV7-9 with TRBJ2-4; the D call may be TRBD1 or TRBD2 (6 bases each). The CDR3 length is 15 residues. V was cut by 6 bases and J by 7 bases, with 19 bases left in between. Germline CDR1 SEHNR, CDR2 FQNEAQ (reference sequence). CDR3 DNA sequence: TGTGCCAGCAGTAATAACAGGGAGGACGTGAACATTCAGTACTTC. It encodes CASSNNREDVNIQYF.

There are many counts of this clonotype. The rearrangement uses TRBV6-5 and TRBJ2-1; 7 positions match TRBD2. The CDR3 sequence is 15 residues long. Germline V gives CDR1 MNHEY, CDR2 SVGAGI. The trim removed 4 bases at V and 2 bases at J, leaving 5 bases unmatched. CDR3 protein: CASSSAGSPYNEQFF. CDR3 bases: TGTGCCAGCAGTTCAGCGGGATCACCCTACAATGAGCAGTTCTTC.

Only a few counts were recorded for this clonotype. J is TRBJ2-7 and V is TRBV7-2; 7 bases are shared with TRBD1. Per germline, CDR1 SGHTA and CDR2 FQGNSA. The CDR3 length is 17 residues. V trimming: 5 bases; J trimming: 2 bases; junction bases outside the gene matches: 15. The CDR3 coding sequence is TGTGCCAGCAGCCCCACAGATGGGACAGACTCCCCCTACGAGCAGTACTTC. Translation gives CASSPTDGTDSPYEQYF.

This chain links TRBV19 with TRBJ1-2; TRBD1 is a possible D gene (5 bases). CDR1 and CDR2 (germline): LNHDA, SQIVND (reference sequence). Trimming left V 5 bases short and J 3 bases short, with 13 bases between. The CDR3 loop spans 14 amino acids. The CDR3 nucleotides read TGTGCCAGTAGTCCCCGAGGGACGGACTATGGCTACACCTTC. Protein product: CASSPRGTDYGYTF.

The chain combines TRBV7-9 with TRBJ1-6; no clear D. V was shortened by 0 bases and J by 0 bases, with 6 bases between the two germline ends. Germline CDR1 reads SEHNR; CDR2 reads FQNEAQ (reference sequence). The CDR3 runs 16 residues. The CDR3 DNA sequence: TGTGCCAGCAGCTTAGCGGCGAGCTCCTATAATTCACCCCTCCACTTT. As protein: CASSLAASSYNSPLHF.

This clonotype was observed a few times. The genes are TRBV18 and TRBJ2-1, with TRBD2 matching over 11 bases. The germline CDR1 and CDR2 sequences are KGHSH and LQKENI. The CDR3 totals 17 residues. Germline trimming cut 0 bases from V and 5 bases from J; bases unmatched to any gene: 6. This CDR3 reads CASSPPVPGLADNEQFF. CDR3 in DNA: TGTGCCAGCTCACCACCGGTCCCGGGACTAGCGGACAATGAGCAGTTCTTC.

This clonotype was observed a few times. The rearrangement links TRBV29-1 to TRBJ2-7; D perhaps matches TRBD2 (5 bases). Germline CDR1 and CDR2: SQVTM and ANQGSEA. This CDR3 is 11 amino acids long. The germline V and J ends were trimmed by 7 bases and 3 bases, with 10 bases remaining between them. The CDR3 bases are TGCAGCGCGTCCCGGGACTACGAGCAGTACTTC. Its translation is CSASRDYEQYF.

The J gene is TRBJ1-6, the V gene TRBV7-9; tentative D call: TRBD1 (5 bases). Trimming removed 5 bases from V and 7 bases from J, with 12 bases in between. The CDR3 is 14 residues long. Germline loops: CDR1 SEHNR, CDR2 FQNEAQ (reference sequence). The DNA for the CDR3 is TGTGCCAGCAGCCCTCTACGGGGCAATTCACCCCTCCACTTT. Translating it yields CASSPLRGNSPLHF.

This sequence joins TRBV20-1 and TRBJ2-3; tentatively, D is TRBD2 (5 bases). CDR3 size: 15 residues. Looked up from germline, CDR1 is DFQATT and CDR2 is SNEGSKA (reference sequence). Trimming shortened V by 0 bases and J by 5 bases, and 15 bases separated the two germline ends. The CDR3 sequence is CSARDDGLTIDTQYF. The CDR3 coding sequence is TGCAGTGCTAGAGACGACGGACTGACTATAGATACGCAGTATTTT.

J is TRBJ2-1 and V is TRBV5-1; 11 bases match TRBD2. The CDR3 is 15 amino acids. With V trimmed by 3 bases and J by 4 bases, 3 bases remained unmatched. Germline CDR1 reads SGHRS; CDR2 reads YFSETQ. The CDR3 loop reads CASSSSSGGYNEQFF. CDR3 coding DNA: TGCGCCAGCAGCTCATCTAGCGGGGGGTACAATGAGCAGTTCTTC.